Described below is a single TCR beta chain sequence and its context. This clone has more than one count but fewer than ten. This receptor's antigen is unknown. Base qualities are not provided; no much larger clone lies one nucleotide away. At the junction V is shortened by 1 base and J by 5 bases, with 15 bases in between. CDR1 and CDR2 (SEHNR, FQNEAQ) derive from the germline V gene (reference sequence). Including cysteine and phenylalanine, the CDR3 has 16 amino acids. Solely the CDR3 DNA is kept, with 48 bases framed from the first base. Whole blood was collected in K2EDTA tubes by collaborating institutions according to the institutions' own protocols. For TCRbeta analysis, collaborator samples were shipped as frozen whole blood, as isolated PBMCs, or as DNA extracted from either sample type. The sample comes from a study of blood T cell repertoires in COVID-19 (dated by TCRdb to about 2020). Notes on the research overall: Samples covering the acute and convalescent phases of COVID-19 were provided by collaborators in the United States, Italy and Spain. The prospective study material was composed of cDNA or gDNA derived from T cells, B-cell-depleted T cells, or PBMCs. Subjects who had been exposed to COVID-19, were actively infected with it, or had recovered from it provided the deeply sampled blood TCRbeta repertoires that made up the dataset. The repertoires were released in a freely available public database meant as a resource for research on the immune response to SARS-CoV-2. The samples were drawn from the first 160 participants of the ongoing ImmuneRACE study and from some 1,300 subjects provided by 6 global collaborators. A de-identified subject ID, COVID-19 status, age in years and sex were almost always included in the sample metadata. Where HLA class I and class II types were available, the types were taken from metadata supplied by the sample provider, not from assay-based typing. Beyond this particular receptor, the publication reports: The amount of clinical and demographic metadata varied by source and participant and was provided uncurated.

The immunoSEQ Assay, a bias-controlled multiplex PCR, was used to amplify TCRbeta CDR3 regions from genomic DNA. The paper's data handling went like this. The number of nucleated cells in each sample was estimated by amplification of reference gene primers within the assay. To quantify the absolute abundance of each unique TCRbeta CDR3 rearrangement, sequence reads were collapsed and filtered. For each sample, productive Simpson clonality was calculated by taking the square root of Simpson's diversity index across productive rearrangements. The source is immuneACCESS, and TCRdb retained only in-frame sequences with V and J called. Part of the clones is not carried over; for the studies checked, unresolved V genes explain less than half of this, and the remainder is unexplained. The D gene and trimming were derived from the DNA, and the V and J assignments and clone size from that table. For this sample the table gives 95,000 to 150,000 clones, of which approximately 71% were detected only once. The ten largest clones take up around 2% of the sample.

This TCR was recovered from a woman between 70 and 85 years old with acute or convalescent COVID-19. The sample was peripheral blood. This chain is built from TRBV7-9 and TRBJ2-1; TRBD1 is a weak D gene call, 7 bases matching. In nucleotide form, the sequence is TGTGCCAGCAGCTTAGTTCGCACAGGGGAGGACAATGAGCAGTTCTTC. This translates into CASSLVRTGEDNEQFF.